The text below deals with one T cell receptor (beta chain). Its antigen is currently unknown. Use of 60 Vbeta and 13 Jbeta primers characterized the PCR. The table came from immunoSEQ multiplex PCR; TCRdb's copy has only in-frame clones and leaves some out. The sample has approximately 300,000 clones, around 80% seen once. This sample is part of a study of cytomegalovirus exposure and HLA in healthy donors. Regarding the study as a whole: When presence/absence was analysed, sequencing depth was taken to be roughly uniform across donors. A later analysis found TCR association rates differed by HLA locus, highest for DRB1 and lowest for HLA-C. In a later analysis, an Asian-associated ancestry cluster reportedly showed fewer N-insertions than the roughly 730-donor mean.

Sequencing was performed on PBMCs. This receptor was identified in a girl aged 2-10 years in good health and CMV-seronegative.

CDR3: CASSRSGETQYF. The CDR3, as DNA: TGCGCCAGCAGCCGTAGCGGGGAGACCCAGTACTTC. V usage is TRBV5-1 and J usage is TRBJ2-5; TRBD2 matches at 7 bases. Trimming cost V 4 bases and J 5 bases; bases outside gene matches: 2. The germline gives CDR1 SGHRS, CDR2 YFSETQ. This CDR3 comprises 12 residues. Full variable domain (outside the CDR3, taken from reference TRBV5-1 and TRBJ2-5): KAGVTQTPRYLIKTRGQQVTLSCSPISGHRSVSWYQQTPGQGLQFLFEYFSETQRNKGNFPGRFSGRQFSNSRSEMNVSTLELGDSALYLCASSRSGETQYFGPGTRLLVL.